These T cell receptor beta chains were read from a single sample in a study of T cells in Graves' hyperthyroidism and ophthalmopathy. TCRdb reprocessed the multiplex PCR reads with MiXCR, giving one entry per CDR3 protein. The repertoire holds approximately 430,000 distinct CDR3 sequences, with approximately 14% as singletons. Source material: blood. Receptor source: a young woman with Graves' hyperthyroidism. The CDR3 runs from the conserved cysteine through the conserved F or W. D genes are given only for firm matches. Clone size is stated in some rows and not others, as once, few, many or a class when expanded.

CDR3 protein: CASTARDRGLRQPQHF; CDR3 DNA: TGTGCCAGCACCGCCAGGGACAGGGGGCTCCGTCAGCCCCAGCATTTT; clone size: many; V gene: TRBV6-1; J gene: TRBJ1-5; D gene: TRBD1
CDR3 protein: CAISADGSYNSPLHF; CDR3 DNA: TGTGCCATCAGTGCCGATGGCTCCTATAATTCACCCCTCCACTTT; clone size: few; V gene: TRBV10-3; J gene: TRBJ1-6; D gene: .
CDR3 protein: CASSHLRRAYGYTF; CDR3 DNA: TGTGCCAGCAGTCACCTCCGCCGGGCGTATGGCTACACCTTC; clone size: many; V gene: TRBV28; J gene: TRBJ1-2; D gene: .
CDR3 protein: CASRRLGNTYNEQFF; CDR3 DNA: TGTGCCAGCAGGAGGTTAGGCAACACCTACAATGAGCAGTTCTTC; clone size: .; V gene: TRBV14; J gene: TRBJ2-1; D gene: .
CDR3 protein: CSASQWWLAKNIQYF; CDR3 DNA: TGCAGTGCCAGCCAGTGGTGGCTAGCCAAAAACATTCAGTACTTC; clone size: few; V gene: TRBV20-1; J gene: TRBJ2-4; D gene: .
CDR3 protein: CASSYVGVPGNTIYF; CDR3 DNA: TGTGCCAGCAGTTATGTAGGGGTACCTGGAAACACCATATATTTT; clone size: many; V gene: TRBV6-1; J gene: TRBJ1-3; D gene: .
CDR3 protein: CASSSAGTGFLGDNSPLHF; CDR3 DNA: TGCGCCAGCAGCTCTGCCGGGACAGGGTTTTTGGGGGATAATTCACCCCTCCACTTT; clone size: many; V gene: TRBV5-1; J gene: TRBJ1-6; D gene: TRBD1
CDR3 protein: CSARDPLAGDAGELFF; CDR3 DNA: TGCAGTGCTAGAGATCCCCTAGCGGGGGATGCCGGGGAGCTGTTTTTT; clone size: .; V gene: TRBV20-1; J gene: TRBJ2-2; D gene: TRBD2
CDR3 protein: CASSGEPGQRNQPQHF; CDR3 DNA: TGTGCCAGCAGTGGGGAACCGGGACAGCGGAATCAGCCCCAGCATTTT; clone size: .; V gene: TRBV2; J gene: TRBJ1-5; D gene: TRBD1
CDR3 protein: CASSVPHLGCTF; CDR3 DNA: TGTGCCAGCAGCGTACCACACCTTGGCTGCACCTTC; clone size: .; V gene: TRBV9; J gene: TRBJ1-2; D gene: .
CDR3 protein: CASSSVKYDSQETQYF; CDR3 DNA: TGTGCCAGCAGTTCGGTCAAATACGATTCTCAAGAGACCCAGTACTTC; clone size: many; V gene: TRBV6-1; J gene: TRBJ2-5; D gene: .
CDR3 protein: CASSPRGTGDNQPQHF; CDR3 DNA: TGTGCCAGCAGTCCCCGTGGGACAGGGGACAATCAGCCCCAGCATTTT; clone size: many; V gene: TRBV6-1; J gene: TRBJ1-5; D gene: TRBD1
CDR3 protein: CASTSGLAGFKEDTQYF; CDR3 DNA: TGCGCCAGCACCTCAGGACTAGCGGGTTTTAAAGAGGATACGCAGTATTTT; clone size: .; V gene: TRBV10-2; J gene: TRBJ2-3; D gene: TRBD2
CDR3 protein: CASSEALGGTGNTIYF; CDR3 DNA: TGTGCCAGCAGTGAAGCGCTGGGGGGAACTGGAAACACCATATATTTT; clone size: .; V gene: TRBV6-1; J gene: TRBJ1-3; D gene: .
CDR3 protein: CSARESSNSPLHF; CDR3 DNA: TGCAGTGCTAGAGAATCAAGTAATTCACCCCTCCACTTT; clone size: .; V gene: TRBV20-1; J gene: TRBJ1-6; D gene: .
CDR3 protein: CASRQKGILDYGYTF; CDR3 DNA: TGTGCCAGCCGTCAGAAGGGTATTCTGGACTATGGCTACACCTTC; clone size: few; V gene: TRBV27; J gene: TRBJ1-2; D gene: .
CDR3 protein: CASSRGLARDTQYF; CDR3 DNA: TGTGCCAGCAGCCGGGGACTAGCGAGGGATACGCAGTATTTT; clone size: .; V gene: TRBV7-2; J gene: TRBJ2-3; D gene: TRBD2
CDR3 protein: CAISGGHLNTEAFF; CDR3 DNA: TGTGCCATCAGTGGGGGGCACCTGAACACTGAAGCTTTCTTT; clone size: few; V gene: TRBV10-3; J gene: TRBJ1-1; D gene: .
CDR3 protein: CSALAGDRYGYTF; CDR3 DNA: TGCAGTGCTTTGGCCGGCGATCGCTATGGCTACACCTTC; clone size: many; V gene: TRBV20-1; J gene: TRBJ1-2; D gene: .
CDR3 protein: CSARITGAFNLF; CDR3 DNA: TGCAGTGCTAGAATCACAGGGGCTTTCAATCTCTTC; clone size: many; V gene: TRBV20-1; J gene: TRBJ2-1; D gene: TRBD1
CDR3 protein: CASRKGTGGPGELFF; CDR3 DNA: TGTGCCAGCAGAAAAGGGACGGGAGGGCCCGGGGAGCTGTTTTTT; clone size: few; V gene: TRBV3-1; J gene: TRBJ2-2; D gene: TRBD2
CDR3 protein: CASSARGDLNYEQYF; CDR3 DNA: TGCGCCAGCAGCGCCAGAGGGGACCTCAACTACGAGCAGTACTTC; clone size: few; V gene: TRBV5-1; J gene: TRBJ2-7; D gene: .
CDR3 protein: CASKTPSGRGRETQYF; CDR3 DNA: TGCGCCAGTAAAACCCCGAGCGGGCGGGGACGAGAGACCCAGTACTTC; clone size: many; V gene: TRBV10-2; J gene: TRBJ2-5; D gene: .
CDR3 protein: CASSLAAPETQYF; CDR3 DNA: TGCGCCAGCAGCTTGGCAGCGCCGGAGACCCAGTACTTC; clone size: .; V gene: TRBV5-1; J gene: TRBJ2-5; D gene: .
CDR3 protein: CASTGTQSSPLHF; CDR3 DNA: TGTGCCAGCACCGGGACACAATCATCACCCCTCCACTTT; clone size: few; V gene: TRBV12-3/TRBV12-4; J gene: TRBJ1-6; D gene: .
CDR3 protein: CASSRGTSGEETQYF; CDR3 DNA: TGTGCCAGCAGCCGTGGGACTAGCGGGGAAGAGACCCAGTACTTC; clone size: many; V gene: TRBV3-1; J gene: TRBJ2-5; D gene: TRBD2
CDR3 protein: CASSLVRQYNEQFF; CDR3 DNA: TGTGCCAGCAGTTTAGTTAGGCAGTACAATGAGCAGTTCTTC; clone size: few; V gene: TRBV12-3/TRBV12-4; J gene: TRBJ2-1; D gene: .
CDR3 protein: CASSRQPNTEAFF; CDR3 DNA: TGTGCCAGCAGCAGACAGCCTAACACTGAAGCTTTCTTT; clone size: many; V gene: TRBV28; J gene: TRBJ1-1; D gene: .
CDR3 protein: CASSKRDREDEQYF; CDR3 DNA: TGTGCCAGCAGTAAAAGGGACAGGGAGGACGAGCAGTACTTC; clone size: many; V gene: TRBV6-5; J gene: TRBJ2-7; D gene: TRBD1
CDR3 protein: CASSLSQGLAGEQYF; CDR3 DNA: TGTGCCAGCAGTCTCTCCCAAGGACTAGCGGGCGAGCAGTACTTC; clone size: many; V gene: TRBV12-3/TRBV12-4; J gene: TRBJ2-7; D gene: TRBD2
CDR3 protein: CASSQSTSGYYEQYF; CDR3 DNA: TGTGCCAGCAGTCAGTCGACTAGCGGATACTACGAGCAGTACTTC; clone size: many; V gene: TRBV12-3/TRBV12-4; J gene: TRBJ2-7; D gene: TRBD2
CDR3 protein: CASRPGTSSREKLFF; CDR3 DNA: TGTGCCAGCAGACCGGGGACCTCCTCGCGGGAAAAACTGTTTTTT; clone size: .; V gene: TRBV27; J gene: TRBJ1-4; D gene: .
CDR3 protein: CASSIQTGSGANVLTF; CDR3 DNA: TGTGCCAGTAGTATACAGACAGGGAGTGGGGCCAACGTCCTGACTTTC; clone size: few; V gene: TRBV19; J gene: TRBJ2-6; D gene: TRBD1
CDR3 protein: CASSQTRLAGETQYF; CDR3 DNA: TGTGCCAGCAGTCAAACCAGACTAGCGGGCGAGACCCAGTACTTC; clone size: .; V gene: TRBV2; J gene: TRBJ2-5; D gene: TRBD2
CDR3 protein: CASSSSSGSSPGELFF; CDR3 DNA: TGCGCCAGCAGCTCATCAAGCGGGAGTTCTCCCGGGGAGCTGTTTTTT; clone size: .; V gene: TRBV5-1; J gene: TRBJ2-2; D gene: TRBD2
CDR3 protein: CASSFRDRDITDTQYF; CDR3 DNA: TGTGCCAGCAGCTTCCGGGACAGGGACATAACAGATACGCAGTATTTT; clone size: many; V gene: TRBV3-1; J gene: TRBJ2-3; D gene: TRBD1
CDR3 protein: CASSSKGDRAGLNEQFF; CDR3 DNA: TGTGCCAGCAGTTCAAAAGGGGACAGGGCGGGACTTAATGAGCAGTTCTTC; clone size: many; V gene: TRBV6-1; J gene: TRBJ2-1; D gene: TRBD1
CDR3 protein: CASSPQRTEAFF; CDR3 DNA: TGTGCCAGCTCACCCCAACGAACTGAAGCTTTCTTT; clone size: many; V gene: TRBV18; J gene: TRBJ1-1; D gene: .
CDR3 protein: CASSAGRGGLNEQFF; CDR3 DNA: TGTGCCAGCAGTGCGGGGCGGGGGGGTCTCAATGAGCAGTTCTTC; clone size: few; V gene: TRBV6-1; J gene: TRBJ2-1; D gene: TRBD2
CDR3 protein: CSASLYWLGVRTETQYF; CDR3 DNA: TGCAGTGCTAGCCTTTATTGGCTGGGAGTAAGGACGGAGACCCAGTACTTC; clone size: many; V gene: TRBV20-1; J gene: TRBJ2-5; D gene: .